The source of this TCR beta chain is a study of T cells in localized non-small cell lung cancer. Whole-study findings and limits: In uninvolved adjacent lung, T cell clonality reached its highest value, exceeding tumor. A higher density of T cells in blood coincided with extended overall survival.

Some clones are missing from TCRdb's copy, which holds only in-frame ones; the method was immunoSEQ multiplex PCR. Of 30,000 to 35,000 clones listed, approximately 90% were seen once; the top ten hold 12%. Germline CDR1 and CDR2: SGHTA and FQGNSA. The CDR3 runs 15 residues. J lost 5 bases, V lost 6 bases, and 9 bases had no gene match. With regard to this clone: Its antigen is as yet unknown.

This TCR derives from a female donor aged 60 or older with stage II lung adenocarcinoma. The V gene is TRBV7-2, the J gene TRBJ2-5; TRBD1 agrees at 10 bases. The input for sequencing was peripheral blood mononuclear cells, taken before any cancer treatment. CDR3 nucleotide sequence: TGTGCCAGCAGTTCAGACAGGGGGCCCTCGGAGACCCAGTACTTC. Translated: CASSSDRGPSETQYF.